What follows are 3 T cell receptor beta chains derived from one specimen sequenced in a study of blood T cell repertoires in COVID-19. Libraries were prepared by immunoSEQ multiplex PCR; TCRdb keeps only in-frame clonotypes and omits some of them. The table lists 100,000 to 150,000 clones, 88% of them singletons. Sequencing used peripheral blood. These receptors were taken from a human donor in a cohort sampled during active COVID-19.

This clone was seen at least ten times. The chain uses TRBV29-1 and TRBJ1-1; 7 bases line up with TRBD1. The CDR3 runs 14 residues. With 6 bases clipped from V and 5 bases from J, the junction kept 12 bases outside the gene matches. In germline, CDR1 is SQVTM, CDR2 ANQGSEA. The CDR3 sequence is CSVDKRTGLTEAFF. The CDR3 DNA follows: TGCAGCGTCGATAAACGGACAGGCCTTACTGAAGCTTTCTTT.

This chain uses TRBV7-9 with TRBJ1-4; D remains unclear. CDR3 length equals 16 residues. Germline lookup yields CDR1 SEHNR and CDR2 FQNEAQ (reference sequence). V was shortened by 4 bases and J by 5 bases, with 17 bases between the two germline ends. The CDR3 coding sequence is TGTGCCAGCAGCTCCATCGGTCAGGCTCTGAATGAAAAACTGTTTTTT. Encoded protein: CASSSIGQALNEKLFF.

This chain connects TRBV2 to TRBJ1-6, with TRBD1 identical over 7 bases. There are 15 residues in the CDR3. The V and J ends lost 2 bases and 7 bases, in that order; junction bases with no gene match: 5. Germline CDR1 reads SNHLY; CDR2 reads FYNNEI. The CDR3 DNA is TGTGCCAGCAGTGAACAGGGACAGTCCAATTCACCCCTCCACTTT. It yields the protein CASSEQGQSNSPLHF.